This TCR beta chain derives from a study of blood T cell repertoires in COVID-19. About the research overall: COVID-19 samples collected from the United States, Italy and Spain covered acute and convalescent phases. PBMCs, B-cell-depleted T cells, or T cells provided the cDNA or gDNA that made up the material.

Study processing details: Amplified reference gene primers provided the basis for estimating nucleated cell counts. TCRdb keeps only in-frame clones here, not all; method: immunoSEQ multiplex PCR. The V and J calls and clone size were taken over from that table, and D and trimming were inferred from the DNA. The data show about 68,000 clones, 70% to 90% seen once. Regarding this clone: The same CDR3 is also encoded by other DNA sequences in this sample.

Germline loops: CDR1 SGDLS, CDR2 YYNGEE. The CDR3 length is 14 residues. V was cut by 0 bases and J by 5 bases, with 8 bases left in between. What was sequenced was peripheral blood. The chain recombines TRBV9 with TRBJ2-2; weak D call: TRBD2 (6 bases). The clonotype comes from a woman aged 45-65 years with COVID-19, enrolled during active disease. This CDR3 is CASSVGGGTGELFF. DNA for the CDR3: TGTGCCAGCAGCGTAGGTGGGGGGACCGGGGAGCTGTTTTTT. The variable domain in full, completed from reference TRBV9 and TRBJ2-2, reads DSGVTQTPKHLITATGQRVTLRCSPRSGDLSVYWYQQSLDQGLQFLIQYYNGEERAKGNILERFSAQQFPDLHSELNLSSLELGDSALYFCASSVGGGTGELFFGEGSRLTVL.